This T cell receptor (beta chain) stems from a study of blood T cells in healthy people across ages. To note about this clonotype: What it binds is unknown.

It was with a sample-barcoded 5' primer and a J-beta primer mix that a second PCR of roughly 7 to 12 cycles was run. TCRdb called the 5' RACE reads again in MiXCR, with one record for every CDR3 protein. This sample has fewer than 600,000 distinct CDR3 sequences, with about 27% found just once. The study's findings and limits: Higher diversity and more naive CD4+ cells were features of long-lived donors, compared to aged donors.

Looked up from germline, CDR1 is SGHAT and CDR2 is FQNNGV. CDR3 size: 16 residues. Trimming took 1 base from V and 2 from J, leaving 14 bases between them. This sample was also put to use in a study of T cells of mothers and their children.

The chain recombines TRBV11-2 with TRBJ2-5; the D call may be TRBD1 or TRBD2 (5 bases each). The TCR originated in a boy between 2 and 10 years old in good health. Sequencing input: blood. The CDR3 sequence is CASSLVGQGPQETQYF. CDR3 sequence (DNA): TGTGCCAGCAGCTTAGTTGGCCAGGGACCTCAAGAGACCCAGTACTTC.